What follows are 18 T cell receptor beta chains derived from one specimen sequenced in a study of blood T cell repertoires in COVID-19. Data came from immunoSEQ multiplex PCR; TCRdb stores just in-frame clones and leaves some out. The data contain under 350,000 clones, 89% of them seen just once; the ten biggest clones take up 1.5% to 2%. Sequencing used PBMCs or T cells enriched from blood (not recorded which). Receptor source: a woman in her 40s who had recovered from COVID-19.

There are a few counts of this clone. The V and J genes are TRBV3-1 (or the pseudogene TRBV3-2) and TRBJ1-1; the D gene is possibly TRBD1 (5 bases). Germline V CDR1 and CDR2: LGHDT, YNNKEL (reference sequence). Trimming cost V 5 bases and J 1 base, with 14 bases left between them. The CDR3 has 15 amino acids. DNA of the CDR3: TGTGCCAGCAGCTCGGGACTTGGTCGGAACACTGAAGCTTTCTTT. Translating it yields CASSSGLGRNTEAFF.

This rearrangement joins TRBV5-1 to TRBJ1-3; 8 nucleotides align to TRBD1. This CDR3 spans 15 amino acids. The junction had 4 bases not matched to a gene; V was cut back by 3 bases and J by 2 bases. Germline lookup yields CDR1 SGHRS and CDR2 YFSETQ. The CDR3 loop is CASSSLQGAGNTIYF. The CDR3 DNA reads TGCGCCAGCAGCTCGTTACAGGGGGCTGGAAACACCATATATTTT.

The rearrangement links TRBV11-2 to TRBJ1-2; 8 bases align to TRBD1. The CDR3 length is 15 residues. Trimming removed 6 bases from V and 5 bases from J; junction bases left unmatched: 11. The germline V gene encodes CDR1 SGHAT and CDR2 FQNNGV. The chain's CDR3 is CASRATGGVGYGYTF. The DNA for the CDR3 is TGTGCCAGCAGGGCTACAGGGGGAGTGGGGTATGGCTACACCTTC.

The chain is built from TRBV11-2 and TRBJ2-1, with 9 bases fitting TRBD1. Trimming removed 6 bases from V and 0 bases from J; junction bases left unmatched: 6. Looked up from germline, CDR1 is SGHAT and CDR2 is FQNNGV. The CDR3 has 16 residues. CDR3 protein: CASRAGTGSSYNEQFF. Written as DNA, the CDR3 is TGTGCCAGCAGGGCCGGGACAGGGAGCTCCTACAATGAGCAGTTCTTC. Full variable domain (missing parts from reference TRBV11-2 and TRBJ2-1): EAGVAQSPRYKIIEKRQSVAFWCNPISGHATLYWYQQILGQGPKLLIQFQNNGVVDDSQLPKDRFSAERLKGVDSTLKIQPAKLEDSAVYLCASRAGTGSSYNEQFFGPGTRLTVL.

The J gene is TRBJ2-2, the V gene TRBV5-1; a possible D gene is TRBD1 (6 bases). Germline CDR1 is SGHRS and CDR2 is YFSETQ. The CDR3 length is 17 residues. V lost 7 bases and J 3 bases, leaving 22 bases between the germline ends. CDR3 residues: CASHTGLRGEDTGELFF. The CDR3 DNA reads as TGCGCCAGCCACACGGGGCTCAGGGGTGAGGACACCGGGGAGCTGTTTTTT.

This chain joins TRBV21-1 and TRBJ1-1. TRBV21-1 is flagged as a pseudogene. The CDR3 contains 10 residues. The DNA of the CDR3 is TGCCATTTACTAAACACTGAAGCTTTCTTT. It translates to CHLLNTEAFF.

The gene calls are TRBV21-1 and TRBJ1-2; the table's D call, TRBD1, was not checked against the DNA. TRBV21-1 is reported as a pseudogene. CDR3 size: 14 residues. CDR3 amino acids: CASSLGLADYGYTF. The CDR3, as DNA: TGTGCCAGCAGCTTGGGGCTCGCGGACTATGGCTACACCTTC.

The chain has TRBV5-6 and TRBJ1-6; TRBD1 matches 12 bases. The V gene's germline CDR1 is SGHDT and CDR2 YYEEEE. V gave up 3 bases and J gave up 9 bases; unmatched junction bases: 4. The CDR3 extends over 15 amino acids. Here the CDR3 DNA reads TGTGCCAGCAGCTCCCGGGACAGGGGGCTTTCACCCCTCCACTTT. It specifies CASSSRDRGLSPLHF.

The rearrangement joins TRBV10-3 to TRBJ2-5; TRBD1 agrees at 7 bases. J gave up 7 bases and V 3 bases, and 14 bases lay outside the gene matches. Germline V lookup: CDR1 ENHRY, CDR2 SYGVKD. The CDR3 extends over 16 amino acids. The CDR3 DNA sequence: TGTGCCATCAGTGACCTAAGTGGGGACAGTATTGGGACCCAGTACTTC. Amino acids: CAISDLSGDSIGTQYF.

J is TRBJ2-7 and V is TRBV6-4, with TRBD1 matching over 9 bases. CDR3 size: 12 residues. In germline, CDR1 is MRHNA, CDR2 SNTAGT. Losses at the gene ends were 5 bases for V and 7 bases for J; bases not matched to a gene: 3. CDR3 sequence reads: CASSWDRAEQYF. For the CDR3, the DNA is TGTGCCAGCAGTTGGGACAGGGCTGAGCAGTACTTC.

The chain combines TRBV29-1 with TRBJ1-2; D is possibly TRBD1 (5 bases). CDR3 length equals 13 residues. The V gene lost 4 bases and the J gene lost 5 bases, with 14 bases spanning the gap. Germline values: CDR1 SQVTM, CDR2 ANQGSEA. For the CDR3, the DNA is TGCAGCGTTGCACCTCGGAGGGGTTATGGCTACACCTTC. It codes for CSVAPRRGYGYTF.

The rearrangement links TRBV6-5 to TRBJ1-2; 7 nucleotides line up with TRBD1. Per the germline V gene, CDR1 is MNHEY and CDR2 is SVGAGI. The CDR3 runs 13 residues. Losses at the gene ends were 6 bases for V and 8 bases for J; bases not matched to a gene: 9. The DNA of the CDR3 is TGTGCCAGCAGGTACAGGGGCCCCAGCGGCTACACCTTC. This encodes CASRYRGPSGYTF.

The V call is TRBV6-5, the J call TRBJ2-7, with D perhaps TRBD1 (6 bases). The CDR3 is 14 residues long. V lost 10 bases, J lost 2 bases, and 18 bases lay in between. The germline V gene has CDR1 MNHEY and CDR2 SVGAGI. CDR3 protein: CATGRGHGAYEQYF. Here the CDR3 DNA reads TGTGCCACCGGACGGGGACATGGGGCCTACGAGCAGTACTTC.

Comments on this clone: The junction shows a germline mismatch at one end, possibly a read error. The V call is TRBV12-3 or TRBV12-4, the J call TRBJ2-7, with D possibly TRBD2 on 7 matching bases. CDR3 length: 11 amino acids. This chain's CDR3 is CASSFGGPLDF. The CDR3 DNA reads TGTGCCAGCAGTTTCGGGGGGCCCCTGGACTTC.

CDR3 coding DNA: TGCAGCGTAGGACAGGGGAGTCTAGCTAATGAAAAACTGTTTTTT. Its protein is CSVGQGSLANEKLFF. J is TRBJ1-4 and V is TRBV29-1; 9 bases line up with TRBD1. Germline-derived CDR1 and CDR2 are SQVTM and ANQGSEA. The CDR3 is 15 residues long. V was pared by 6 bases and J by 3 bases, with 8 bases of the junction left unmatched.

The CDR3 nucleotides are TGTGCCAGCAGCTCCAACTCTGGAAACACCATATATTTT. The encoded protein is CASSSNSGNTIYF. The chain combines TRBV7-2 with TRBJ1-3; D call uncertain. The CDR3 totals 13 residues. Per germline, CDR1 SGHTA and CDR2 FQGNSA. The germline V and J ends were trimmed by 4 bases and 0 bases, with 4 bases remaining between them.

CDR3 coding DNA: TGTGCCAGCAGCGCCGCCGGGACAGGGGCCTACTATGGCTACACCTTC. Its translation: CASSAAGTGAYYGYTF. V usage is TRBV9 and J usage is TRBJ1-2, with 10 bases matching TRBD1. Germline V CDR1 and CDR2: SGDLS, YYNGEE. The junction had 8 bases not matched to a gene; V was cut back by 3 bases and J by 3 bases. The CDR3 sequence is 16 residues long.

V usage is TRBV2 and J usage is TRBJ2-7; no reliable D call. V shed 7 bases and J shed 0 bases, with 25 bases lying between them. Germline assignment: CDR1 SNHLY and CDR2 FYNNEI. The CDR3 is 18 residues long. This CDR3 reads CASKHPWSLRHSSYEQYF. As DNA, the CDR3 is TGTGCCAGCAAACACCCCTGGTCCCTCAGGCATAGCTCCTACGAGCAGTACTTC.